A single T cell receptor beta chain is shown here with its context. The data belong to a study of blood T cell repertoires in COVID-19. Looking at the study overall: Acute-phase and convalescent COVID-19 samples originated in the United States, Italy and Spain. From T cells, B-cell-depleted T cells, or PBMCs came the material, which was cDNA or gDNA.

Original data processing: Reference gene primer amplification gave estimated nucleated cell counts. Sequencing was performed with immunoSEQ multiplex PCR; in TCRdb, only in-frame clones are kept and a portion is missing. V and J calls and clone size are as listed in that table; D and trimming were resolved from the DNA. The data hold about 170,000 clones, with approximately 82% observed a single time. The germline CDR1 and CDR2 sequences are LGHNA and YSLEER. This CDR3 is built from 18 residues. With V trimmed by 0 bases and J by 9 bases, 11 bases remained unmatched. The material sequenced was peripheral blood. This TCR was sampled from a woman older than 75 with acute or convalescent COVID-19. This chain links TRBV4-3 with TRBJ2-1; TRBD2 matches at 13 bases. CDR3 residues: CASSQDQTSGRPGGEQFF. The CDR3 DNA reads TGCGCCAGCAGCCAAGATCAGACTAGCGGGAGGCCGGGGGGTGAGCAGTTCTTC.